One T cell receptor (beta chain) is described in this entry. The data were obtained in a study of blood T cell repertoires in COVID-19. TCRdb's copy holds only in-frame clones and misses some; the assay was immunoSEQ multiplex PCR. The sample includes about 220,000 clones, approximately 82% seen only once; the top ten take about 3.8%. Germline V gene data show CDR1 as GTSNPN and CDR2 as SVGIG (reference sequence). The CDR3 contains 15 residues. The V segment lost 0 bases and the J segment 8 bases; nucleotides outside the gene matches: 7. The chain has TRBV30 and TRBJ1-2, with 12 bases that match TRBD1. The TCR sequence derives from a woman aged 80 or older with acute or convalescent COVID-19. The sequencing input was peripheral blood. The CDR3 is CAWSVPGQGAKGYTF. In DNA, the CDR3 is TGTGCCTGGAGTGTCCCGGGACAGGGGGCGAAGGGCTACACCTTC.